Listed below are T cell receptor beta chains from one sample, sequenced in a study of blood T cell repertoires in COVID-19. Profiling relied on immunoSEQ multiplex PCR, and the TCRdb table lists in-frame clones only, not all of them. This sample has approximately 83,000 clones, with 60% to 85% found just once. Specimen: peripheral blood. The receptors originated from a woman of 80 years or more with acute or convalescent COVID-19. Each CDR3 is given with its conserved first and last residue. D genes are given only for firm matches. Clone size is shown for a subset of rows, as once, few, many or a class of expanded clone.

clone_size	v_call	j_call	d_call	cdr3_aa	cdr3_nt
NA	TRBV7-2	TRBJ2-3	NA	CASSLDRDKSQYF	TGTGCCAGCAGCTTAGATAGAGATAAATCCCAGTATTTT
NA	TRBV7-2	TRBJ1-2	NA	CASSLSPMGANYGYTF	TGTGCCAGCAGCTTAAGCCCGATGGGGGCCAACTATGGCTACACCTTC
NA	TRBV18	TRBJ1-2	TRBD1	CASSSGTGGNNYGYTF	TGTGCCAGCTCATCGGGGACAGGGGGAAATAACTATGGCTACACCTTC
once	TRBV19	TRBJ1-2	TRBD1	CASRSSDRVTPGSGGYTF	TGTGCCAGTAGGAGCTCCGACAGGGTAACACCGGGGTCAGGTGGCTACACCTTC
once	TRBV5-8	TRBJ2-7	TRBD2	CASSTREGSYEQYF	TGTGCCAGCAGCACGCGGGAGGGTAGCTACGAGCAGTACTTC
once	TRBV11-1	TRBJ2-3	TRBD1	CASSYRGLGTDTQYF	TGTGCCAGCAGCTACAGGGGGCTCGGCACAGATACGCAGTATTTT
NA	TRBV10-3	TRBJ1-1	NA	CAITVGVTTEAFF	TGTGCCATCACCGTAGGGGTGACCACTGAAGCTTTCTTT
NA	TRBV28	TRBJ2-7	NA	CASSLGGQPIVYEQYF	TGTGCCAGCAGTTTAGGAGGACAGCCCATAGTCTACGAGCAGTACTTC
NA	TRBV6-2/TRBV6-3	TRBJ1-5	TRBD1	CASSRTGLQPQHF	TGTGCCAGCAGCCGGACAGGGTTGCAGCCCCAGCATTTT
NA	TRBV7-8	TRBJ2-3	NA	CASSQYRADTQYF	TGTGCCAGCAGCCAATACAGGGCAGATACGCAGTATTTT
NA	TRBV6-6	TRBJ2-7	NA	CASSSGDNYEQYF	TGTGCCAGCAGTTCCGGGGATAACTACGAGCAGTACTTC